A selection of T cell receptor beta chains follows, all from one sample in a study of cytomegalovirus exposure and HLA in healthy donors. Assay used: immunoSEQ multiplex PCR; TCRdb lists only in-frame clones, some missing. The repertoire consists of some 130,000 clones, with about 68% occurring once and the leading ten covering over 1.5%. Sequencing input: PBMCs. These receptors all come from a human donor in good health. Each CDR3 is given without its conserved first and last residue.

TRBJ1-1 TRBV6-5 ASSPDRVLTEAF
TRBJ1-4 TRBV7-2 ASSSDTYEKLF
TRBJ2-3 TRBV4-2 ASSQEGRGSLDTQY
TRBJ2-5 TRBV15 ATSRGGQETQY
TRBJ2-3 TRBV18 ASSHRGAKDTQY
TRBJ2-2 TRBV18 ASSPRAGLNTGELF
TRBJ2-3 TRBV21-1 ASSKRPLSGRAQLGTDTQY
TRBJ1-1 TRBV10-3 AISGGTEAF
TRBJ2-7 TRBV11-2 ASSLGTGLYEQY
TRBJ1-5 TRBV5-3 ARSGPSNQPQH
TRBJ2-1 TRBV19 ASRGLAGGEQF
TRBJ2-3 TRBV7-2 ASSSIGGTGGSTDTQY
TRBJ1-5 TRBV19 ASKGEGYQPQH
TRBJ2-1 TRBV7-9 ASSSAATGNNEQF
TRBJ2-3 TRBV18 ASSDWDRGKVDTQY
TRBJ1-1 TRBV7-3 ASSPNQGGDTEAF
TRBJ2-3 TRBV5-1 ASSLFPTGTSLRPDTQY
TRBJ2-3 TRBV2 ASSVLAGSSTDTQY
TRBJ1-4 TRBV18 ASSPGDRGELF
TRBJ1-5 TRBV5-5 ASRDTGQGRDQPQH